This passage covers 29 T cell receptor beta chains from one sample sequenced in a study of cytomegalovirus exposure and HLA in healthy donors. Sequenced by immunoSEQ multiplex PCR; TCRdb stores in-frame clones only, minus some. The sample holds over 250,000 clones, 87% seen once. The sequencing sample was made of PBMCs. These receptors were taken from a woman aged 30 to 39 in good health and CMV-seropositive.

The gene calls are TRBV11-2 and TRBJ1-1; D remains ambiguous. Germline V gene data show CDR1 as SGHAT and CDR2 as FQNNGV. The V end was cut by 2 bases, the J end by 7 bases, with 14 bases between. The CDR3 is made up of 14 amino acids. The CDR3 DNA follows: TGTGCCAGCAGCTTACCGACCCTACCCGTTGAAGCTTTCTTT. It codes for CASSLPTLPVEAFF.

The CDR3 here is CASSVEKTLDTQYF. The CDR3 DNA sequence: TGTGCCAGCAGCGTAGAGAAGACCCTTGATACGCAGTATTTT. The V call is TRBV9, the J call TRBJ2-3, with no clear D. The CDR3 covers 14 residues. V dropped 0 bases and J dropped 6 bases, with 11 bases sitting between them. CDR1 SGDLS and CDR2 YYNGEE come from the germline V gene.

V is TRBV9 and J is TRBJ2-3; D unclear. Germline V CDR1 and CDR2: SGDLS, YYNGEE. This CDR3 is built from 15 residues. V lost 0 bases, J lost 2 bases, and 10 bases lay in between. The CDR3 loop is CASSVGRSATDTQYF. DNA of the CDR3: TGTGCCAGCAGCGTAGGAAGATCGGCCACAGATACGCAGTATTTT. The full variable domain, with the rest looked up from reference TRBV9 and TRBJ2-3, is DSGVTQTPKHLITATGQRVTLRCSPRSGDLSVYWYQQSLDQGLQFLIQYYNGEERAKGNILERFSAQQFPDLHSELNLSSLELGDSALYFCASSVGRSATDTQYFGPGTRLTVL.

This clone was seen more than once but under ten times. The V call is TRBV10-3, the J call TRBJ2-7; possible D gene TRBD1, 5 bases. Germline V gene lookup returns CDR1 ENHRY and CDR2 SYGVKD. Trimming took 6 bases from V and 5 from J, leaving 8 bases between them. There are 11 residues in the CDR3. DNA of the CDR3: TGTGCCATCAGAGGACACGACGAGCAGTACTTC. This encodes CAIRGHDEQYF.

This chain joins TRBV18 and TRBJ2-1, with D perhaps matching TRBD1 (5 bases). The CDR3 length is 16 residues. Looked up from germline, CDR1 is KGHSH and CDR2 is LQKENI. V dropped 2 bases and J dropped 0 bases, with 11 bases sitting between them. Here the CDR3 reads CASSPDSNPSYNEQFF. In DNA form, the CDR3 reads TGTGCCAGCTCACCAGACAGCAACCCCTCCTACAATGAGCAGTTCTTC.

This CDR3 reads CASSFWRADEQFF. The CDR3 DNA follows: TGTGCCAGCAGTTTTTGGAGGGCTGATGAGCAGTTCTTC. The rearrangement uses TRBV27 and TRBJ2-1; tentative D call: TRBD2 (6 bases). V lost 3 bases to trimming and J lost 8 bases, with 11 bases between them. CDR1 is MNHEY, CDR2 SMNVEV, per germline (reference sequence). CDR3 length: 13 amino acids.

The chain has TRBV30 and TRBJ1-5; D unclear. V was cut by 0 bases and J by 8 bases, with 8 bases left in between. The CDR3 has 12 amino acids. Germline V CDR1 and CDR2: GTSNPN, SVGIG (reference sequence). CDR3 sequence (DNA): TGTGCCTGGAGTGTCAACGAAAAGCCCCAGCATTTT. This encodes CAWSVNEKPQHF.

The chain carries TRBV10-3 and TRBJ1-6; D perhaps matches TRBD1 (5 bases). The germline V gene has CDR1 ENHRY and CDR2 SYGVKD. CDR3 length: 14 residues. Trimming stripped 7 bases from V and 8 bases from J, with 15 bases between. The CDR3 coding sequence is TGTGCCATCAACCCGGGACGGGAAGATTCACCCCTCCACTTT. Protein sequence: CAINPGREDSPLHF.

The chain couples TRBV28 to TRBJ1-2, with D possibly TRBD1 on 5 matching bases. The V end was cut by 3 bases, the J end by 6 bases, with 11 bases between. Germline loops: CDR1 MDHEN, CDR2 SYDVKM. The CDR3 loop spans 13 amino acids. The CDR3 nucleotides read TGTGCCAGCAGTTTGGTGCTGGGGGATGGCTACACCTTC. It encodes CASSLVLGDGYTF.

The V and J genes are TRBV28 and TRBJ1-2; D not certain. Germline V gene data show CDR1 as MDHEN and CDR2 as SYDVKM. This CDR3 region has 18 residues. The V and J ends lost 8 bases and 3 bases respectively, with 28 bases between them. CDR3 in amino acids: CASLSSRIKRQEDYGYTF. CDR3 DNA sequence: TGTGCCAGCCTCTCATCCCGAATTAAACGGCAGGAAGACTATGGCTACACCTTC.

The gene calls are TRBV5-1 and TRBJ2-1; D remains unclear. With 4 bases removed from V and 4 bases from J, the gap between germline ends came to 9 bases. This CDR3 comprises 13 residues. Germline CDR1 reads SGHRS; CDR2 reads YFSETQ. CDR3 sequence reads: CASSLLDYNEQFF. The CDR3 bases are TGCGCCAGCAGCCTACTGGATTACAATGAGCAGTTCTTC. The full variable domain, completed using reference TRBV5-1 and TRBJ2-1, is KAGVTQTPRYLIKTRGQQVTLSCSPISGHRSVSWYQQTPGQGLQFLFEYFSETQRNKGNFPGRFSGRQFSNSRSEMNVSTLELGDSALYLCASSLLDYNEQFFGPGTRLTVL.

This chain joins TRBV6-5 and TRBJ1-3; D is unresolved. CDR3 length: 15 amino acids. The germline V gene encodes CDR1 MNHEY and CDR2 SVGAGI. The V end was cut by 2 bases, the J end by 0 bases, with 8 bases between. The CDR3, as DNA: TGTGCCAGCAGTTACAACAGTTACTCTGGAAACACCATATATTTT. As protein: CASSYNSYSGNTIYF.

The chain combines TRBV6-4 with TRBJ2-5, with 7 bases matching TRBD2. V was pared by 4 bases and J by 0 bases, with 5 bases of the junction left unmatched. The CDR3 contains 15 residues. Germline V gene data show CDR1 as MRHNA and CDR2 as SNTAGT. This CDR3 reads CASSASGGYQETQYF. The CDR3 DNA reads TGTGCCAGCAGTGCTAGCGGAGGGTACCAAGAGACCCAGTACTTC.

This clone was found a few times. This rearrangement joins TRBV27 to TRBJ2-1; 8 positions match TRBD1. The germline V gene has CDR1 MNHEY and CDR2 SMNVEV (reference sequence). The CDR3 contains 15 residues. Trimming took 2 bases from V and 6 from J; bases not matched to a gene: 6. CDR3: CASSLATGGFNEQFF. The CDR3 bases are TGTGCCAGCAGTTTAGCAACAGGGGGATTCAATGAGCAGTTCTTC.

This rearrangement joins TRBV6-1 to TRBJ1-5; unclear D gene. The V gene's germline CDR1 is MNHNS and CDR2 SASEGT. The V and J ends lost 2 bases and 11 bases respectively, with 16 bases between them. There are 14 residues in the CDR3. The CDR3 loop is CASSETSIRMTQHF. The CDR3 DNA follows: TGTGCCAGCAGTGAAACCTCGATTAGGATGACCCAGCATTTT.

V usage is TRBV25-1 and J usage is TRBJ2-7, with unresolved D. Germline lookup yields CDR1 MGHDK and CDR2 SYGVNS. This CDR3 comprises 13 residues. V was trimmed by 4 bases and J by 0 bases, leaving 7 bases between them. As DNA, the CDR3 is TGTGCCAGCAGTGTTGGTAACTCCTACGAGCAGTACTTC. Translating it yields CASSVGNSYEQYF.

The rearrangement links TRBV7-2 to TRBJ2-5, with unresolved D. Trimming took off 3 bases at V and 8 bases at J, with 10 bases between the two ends. CDR3 length: 12 residues. Germline CDR1 reads SGHTA; CDR2 reads FQGNSA. This CDR3 is CASSFDLRTQYF. The CDR3 DNA follows: TGTGCCAGCAGCTTCGATCTTCGAACCCAGTACTTC.

The V and J genes are TRBV7-9 and TRBJ2-6; 8 nucleotides align to TRBD1. There are 18 residues in the CDR3. Germline lookup yields CDR1 SEHNR and CDR2 FQNEAQ (reference sequence). Trimming removed 3 bases from V and 0 bases from J; junction bases left unmatched: 7. This CDR3 is CASSFWTGSSSGANVLTF. CDR3 DNA: TGTGCCAGCAGCTTCTGGACAGGGAGCAGCTCTGGGGCCAACGTCCTGACTTTC. The entire variable domain, with the rest obtained from reference TRBV7-9 and TRBJ2-6, is as follows: DTGVSQNPRHKITKRGQNVTFRCDPISEHNRLYWYRQTLGQGPEFLTYFQNEAQLEKSRLLSDRFSAERPKGSFSTLEIQRTEQGDSAMYLCASSFWTGSSSGANVLTFGAGSRLTVL.

The sample holds one count of this clone. The V call is TRBV19, the J call TRBJ1-2; no reliable D call. CDR1 is LNHDA and CDR2 is SQIVND in the germline V gene (reference sequence). The CDR3 extends over 15 amino acids. The ends were cut back, 7 bases at V and 0 bases at J, with 15 bases in the middle. In nucleotides, the CDR3 is TGTGCCAGTACCAGTGAACGGAGAACTAACTATGGCTACACCTTC. Its translation: CASTSERRTNYGYTF.

The chain employs TRBV6-5 and TRBJ2-3; D gene unclear. Germline V gene sequence: CDR1 MNHEY, CDR2 SVGAGI. The CDR3 loop spans 14 amino acids. V lost 0 bases and J lost 2, with 6 bases in between. The CDR3 DNA is TGTGCCAGCAGTTACTCGCCCCTCACAGATACGCAGTATTTT. This gives the protein CASSYSPLTDTQYF.

The chain recombines TRBV6-1 with TRBJ1-2; D remains unclear. This CDR3 has 17 residues. Germline lookup yields CDR1 MNHNS and CDR2 SASEGT. V lost 1 base and J lost 8, with 23 bases in between. CDR3 region: CASSEGEGGRKGLGYTF. CDR3 coding DNA: TGTGCCAGCAGTGAAGGCGAGGGTGGGAGGAAGGGTCTCGGCTACACCTTC.

This chain uses TRBV10-3 with TRBJ2-7; 9 nucleotides align to TRBD1. This CDR3 comprises 17 residues. V trimming: 3 bases; J trimming: 4 bases; junction bases outside the gene matches: 13. Germline CDR1 reads ENHRY; CDR2 reads SYGVKD. The CDR3 region is CAISDGVGTGPDYEQYF. Written as DNA, the CDR3 is TGTGCCATCAGTGATGGGGTTGGGACAGGGCCTGATTACGAGCAGTACTTC.

The chain recombines TRBV9 with TRBJ1-1; D is unclear. The germline gives CDR1 SGDLS, CDR2 YYNGEE. V dropped 4 bases and J dropped 0 bases, with 10 bases sitting between them. The CDR3 has 14 amino acids. CDR3 sequence: CASSPSQVNTEAFF. The CDR3 DNA reads as TGTGCCAGCAGCCCCTCTCAGGTGAACACTGAAGCTTTCTTT.

This chain connects TRBV4-3 to TRBJ2-7; tentative D call: TRBD2 (5 bases). The CDR3 totals 14 residues. V was shortened by 0 bases and J by 0 bases, with 6 bases between the two germline ends. Germline V gene sequence: CDR1 LGHNA, CDR2 YSLEER. Here the CDR3 DNA reads TGCGCCAGCAGCCAAGATGCGGGCTCCTACGAGCAGTACTTC. It specifies CASSQDAGSYEQYF.

J is TRBJ1-5 and V is TRBV6-1; maybe TRBD1 (5 bases). This CDR3 has 15 residues. CDR1 and CDR2 from the germline V gene are MNHNS and SASEGT. Trimming stripped 7 bases from V and 3 bases from J, with 16 bases between. The CDR3 bases are TGTGCCAGCAATACCGGGACGGCGTCCAATCAGCCCCAGCATTTT. It is translated as CASNTGTASNQPQHF.

The chain has TRBV25-1 and TRBJ2-1, with D uncertain. Germline loops: CDR1 MGHDK, CDR2 SYGVNS. V lost 11 bases to trimming and J lost 3 bases, with 14 bases between them. The CDR3 sequence is 13 residues long. DNA for the CDR3: TGTGCCGTCGGGCTCCCGGGCTACAATGAGCAGTTCTTC. Its translation: CAVGLPGYNEQFF.

The DNA for the CDR3 is TGTGCCAGCAGTTACTGGCAGAGACGCTATGGCTACACCTTC. Encoded protein: CASSYWQRRYGYTF. The chain joins TRBV6-7 to TRBJ1-2, with no clear D. TRBV6-7 is labeled an ORF, and its function is uncertain. The CDR3 has 14 residues. Trimming stripped 1 base from V and 4 bases from J, with 10 bases between.

J is TRBJ2-3 and V is TRBV27; D is possibly TRBD2 (6 bases). Germline V gene sequence: CDR1 MNHEY, CDR2 SMNVEV (reference sequence). This CDR3 spans 16 amino acids. V dropped 5 bases and J dropped 2 bases, with 17 bases sitting between them. CDR3 residues: CASSPTSRLVTDTQYF. The CDR3 nucleotides are TGTGCCAGCAGTCCAACTAGCCGCCTAGTCACAGATACGCAGTATTTT.

This chain joins TRBV27 and TRBJ2-1; D remains ambiguous. Trimming shortened V by 5 bases and J by 3 bases, and 11 bases separated the two germline ends. The CDR3 contains 14 residues. The V gene's germline CDR1 is MNHEY and CDR2 SMNVEV (reference sequence). This chain's CDR3 is CASSPRVYYNEQFF. The DNA of the CDR3 is TGTGCCAGCAGTCCCCGGGTCTACTACAATGAGCAGTTCTTC.